The 10 T cell receptor beta chains below were found in one sample sequenced in a study of shared clonotypes between healthy human individuals (dated by TCRdb to 2018 to 2021). Library construction relied on the immunoSEQ multiplex PCR assay. In its TCRdb copy, this immuneACCESS table keeps in-frame sequences only and misses some clones. Where compared with another copy, unresolved V genes explain less than half of these, and the others have no known cause. Present in this sample are 950,000 to 1,200,000 clones, roughly 80% of which were seen just once. About 0.89% of the sample goes to the ten largest clones. The sequenced sample consisted of memory CD4+ T cells from PBMCs. The cell subset or site label, read with the paper, signifies: CD45RA-negative fraction. The receptors stem from a man younger than 35 in good health. Some clones in this sample may be carry-over from other donors' samples.

This clone was picked up a small number of times. V is TRBV5-1 and J is TRBJ1-4; no firm D call. V lost 1 base to trimming and J lost 4 bases, with 5 bases between them. The length of the CDR3 is 13 residues. From germline, CDR1 is SGHRS and CDR2 YFSETQ. CDR3 nucleotide sequence: TGCGCCAGCAGCTTGAACAGTAATGAAAAACTGTTTTTT. Protein: CASSLNSNEKLFF.

V and J are TRBV6-1 and TRBJ1-5, with D perhaps matching TRBD1 (6 bases). Germline-derived CDR1 and CDR2 are MNHNS and SASEGT. This CDR3 has 15 amino acids. The V end lost 5 bases, the J end lost 3 bases, and 14 bases lay between the germline ends. The CDR3 DNA is TGTGCCAGCAGTCTTCCCGACAGGATCAATCAGCCCCAGCATTTT. This translates into CASSLPDRINQPQHF.

This clone was counted a single time. This chain links TRBV11-2 with TRBJ2-7; D is uncertain. CDR1 and CDR2 (germline): SGHAT, FQNNGV. The V end lost 6 bases, the J end lost 1 base, and 13 bases lay between the germline ends. The CDR3 loop spans 14 amino acids. The DNA for the CDR3 is TGTGCCAGCAGACGATTCAGAGATTCCTACGAGCAGTACTTC. It is translated as CASRRFRDSYEQYF. The full variable domain, its missing parts supplied by reference TRBV11-2 and TRBJ2-7, is EAGVAQSPRYKIIEKRQSVAFWCNPISGHATLYWYQQILGQGPKLLIQFQNNGVVDDSQLPKDRFSAERLKGVDSTLKIQPAKLEDSAVYLCASRRFRDSYEQYFGPGTRLTVT.

The CDR3 here is CASSLIGTGTGYEQFF. The CDR3 region has the DNA TGTGCCAGCAGTTTAATCGGGACAGGGACTGGCTATGAGCAGTTCTTC. V is TRBV27 and J is TRBJ2-1; 9 bases are shared with TRBD1. With 2 bases clipped from V and 8 bases from J, the junction kept 10 bases outside the gene matches. Germline CDR1 reads MNHEY; CDR2 reads SMNVEV (reference sequence). This CDR3 comprises 16 residues.

The chain couples TRBV2 to TRBJ2-1, with D possibly TRBD2 on 6 matching bases. This CDR3 contains 11 residues. V was clipped by 2 bases and J by 13 bases, with 9 bases between them. Germline CDR1 reads SNHLY; CDR2 reads FYNNEI. The CDR3 DNA sequence: TGTGCCAGCAGTGAAACGGGAGACCAGTTCTTC. Translating it yields CASSETGDQFF.

The chain links TRBV6-6 to TRBJ1-1, with D maybe TRBD1 (6 bases). V lost 2 bases and J 4 bases, leaving 17 bases between the germline ends. Per germline, CDR1 MNHNY and CDR2 SVGAGI (reference sequence). The CDR3 is made up of 16 amino acids. CDR3 DNA sequence: TGTGCCAGCAGTTACCACCCCCGGACAGCGATCACTGAAGCTTTCTTT. It encodes CASSYHPRTAITEAFF.

The chain has TRBV7-8 and TRBJ2-6; D is unresolved. Germline V gene sequence: CDR1 SGHVS, CDR2 FQNEAQ. Trimming took 5 bases from V and 4 from J, leaving 15 bases between them. The CDR3 covers 16 residues. Here the CDR3 reads CASSPRWASGANVLTF. For the CDR3, the DNA is TGTGCCAGCAGCCCACGATGGGCTTCGGGGGCCAACGTCCTGACTTTC.

The chain carries TRBV7-2 and TRBJ2-7; D is unresolved. The germline V and J ends were trimmed by 5 bases and 5 bases, with 13 bases remaining between them. CDR1 is SGHTA, CDR2 FQGNSA, per germline. The CDR3 runs 13 residues. CDR3 bases: TGTGCCAGCAGCCTATCAGAAGGGCACGAGCAGTACTTC. This sequence encodes CASSLSEGHEQYF.

A single count supports this clone. V usage is TRBV4-1 and J usage is TRBJ1-4; the D gene is possibly TRBD1 (6 bases). V was clipped by 1 base and J by 5 bases, with 14 bases between them. Germline assignment: CDR1 MGHRA and CDR2 YSYEKL. The CDR3 covers 16 residues. The CDR3 nucleotides read TGCGCCAGCAGCCAAGGGAAAGGACAGCCGAATGAAAAACTGTTTTTT. The encoded protein is CASSQGKGQPNEKLFF.

The chain employs TRBV5-5 and TRBJ1-3; D uncertain. The CDR3 covers 15 residues. CDR1 and CDR2 from the germline V gene are SGHKS and YYEKEE (reference sequence). Trimming took 4 bases from V and 6 from J, leaving 17 bases between them. Written as DNA, the CDR3 is TGTGCCAGCAGCAGAAAGGGAGGAGAGGAAAACACCATATATTTT. Translation: CASSRKGGEENTIYF.